Presented here are 28 T cell receptor beta chains from one specimen sequenced in a study of T cells in Graves' hyperthyroidism and ophthalmopathy. Amplified TCR beta CDR3 regions came from RNA transcripts. TCR CDR3 regions were first amplified by RT-PCR with HTBI primers. TCRdb fed the multiplex PCR reads into MiXCR, producing one record per CDR3 protein. The table lists roughly 500,000 distinct CDR3 sequences, approximately 44% of them singletons. The sequencing input was peripheral blood or thyroid tissue (not recorded which). These receptors originate from an adult woman with Graves' disease, either hyperthyroidism or ophthalmopathy (not recorded which).

The CDR3 spells CSARAQGELNSNQPQHF. The CDR3 DNA follows: TGCAGTGCTAGAGCACAGGGGGAGCTTAATAGCAATCAGCCCCAGCATTTT. This sequence joins TRBV20-1 and TRBJ1-5; 8 nucleotides match TRBD1. The CDR3 covers 17 residues. Looked up from germline, CDR1 is DFQATT and CDR2 is SNEGSKA (reference sequence). Germline trimming cut 1 base from V and 0 bases from J; bases unmatched to any gene: 8.

The chain carries TRBV7-2 and TRBJ2-6; D is ambiguous. The length of the CDR3 is 16 residues. Trimming removed 8 bases at V and 0 bases at J, with 14 bases between. Per the germline V gene, CDR1 is SGHTA and CDR2 is FQGNSA. CDR3 in amino acids: CASSPPVGSGANVLTF. Written as DNA, the CDR3 is TGTGCCAGCTCACCACCCGTTGGCTCTGGGGCCAACGTCCTGACTTTC.

This clonotype was picked up many times. The chain joins TRBV16 to TRBJ1-1, with D perhaps TRBD1 (5 bases). This CDR3 contains 14 residues. CDR1 and CDR2 from the germline V gene are KGHSY and FQNENV. V lost 0 bases and J lost 6, with 11 bases in between. The CDR3 DNA sequence: TGTGCCAGCAGCCAATCCCCAGGGAGCGCTGAAGCTTTCTTT. As protein: CASSQSPGSAEAFF.

Remarks on this clonotype: Relative to the germline gene, one junction end is altered; a read error may explain this. This chain links TRBV20-1 with TRBJ1-1; no firm D call. The CDR3 is 12 amino acids. Germline CDR1 reads DFQATT; CDR2 reads SNEGSKA (reference sequence). The CDR3 sequence is CSVRKDHTEAFF. The CDR3 DNA reads as TGCAGTGTGAGGAAGGACCACACCGAAGCTTTCTTT.

The gene calls are TRBV7-9 and TRBJ1-2; a possible D gene is TRBD1 (6 bases). V lost 1 base and J 6 bases, leaving 18 bases between the germline ends. There are 16 residues in the CDR3. The V gene's germline CDR1 is SEHNR and CDR2 FQNEAQ (reference sequence). In DNA, the CDR3 is TGTGCCAGCAGCTTAGGGACAGCGACGGCCCACGATGGCTACACCTTC. Amino acids: CASSLGTATAHDGYTF.

Ten or more counts support this clonotype. The chain is built from TRBV12-3 or TRBV12-4 and TRBJ2-7, with 12 bases lining up with TRBD2. This CDR3 region has 17 residues. V lost 6 bases and J lost 7; bases outside the gene matches: 16. The CDR3 here is CASSRGYGGTSGLEQYF. The CDR3 coding sequence is TGTGCCAGCAGCCGGGGGTACGGAGGGACTAGCGGGCTTGAGCAGTACTTC.

In this sample, this clonotype turned up a few times. The V gene is TRBV20-1, the J gene TRBJ2-3; TRBD2 might be the D (6 bases). The CDR3 sequence is 12 residues long. CDR1 and CDR2 from the germline V gene are DFQATT and SNEGSKA (reference sequence). The CDR3 protein is CSAGLSTDTQYF. CDR3 nucleotides: TGCAGCGCGGGATTAAGCACAGATACGCAGTATTTT.

This rearrangement joins TRBV12-3 or TRBV12-4 to TRBJ1-1, with a possible D match to TRBD1 (6 bases). Trimming cost V 3 bases and J 2 bases, with 13 bases left between them. This CDR3 contains 15 residues. The CDR3 sequence is CASSFSGVGNTEAFF. The CDR3 DNA reads TGTGCCAGCAGTTTCTCAGGGGTCGGAAACACTGAAGCTTTCTTT.

DNA of the CDR3: TGTGCCGTCACCGGGACTTCCGAGGCAGATACGCAGTATTTT. It encodes CAVTGTSEADTQYF. The gene calls are TRBV10-3 and TRBJ2-3, with D perhaps TRBD2 (6 bases). This CDR3 has 14 residues. V gave up 11 bases and J gave up 4 bases, with 19 bases separating them. The germline CDR1 and CDR2 sequences are ENHRY and SYGVKD.

With respect to this clonotype: Germline is not matched at one junction end, which may reflect a read error. The genes are TRBV15 and TRBJ2-7, with TRBD2 matching over 7 bases. The CDR3 contains 14 residues. Germline loops: CDR1 LNHNV, CDR2 YYDKDF (reference sequence). The CDR3 DNA is TGTGCCAGCAGTTTAGGAGGGAGGGCTTACGGGCAGTACTTC. It translates to CASSLGGRAYGQYF.

The sample holds a few counts of this clonotype. V is TRBV20-1 and J is TRBJ1-5; 7 nucleotides match TRBD1. V was pared by 6 bases and J by 4 bases, with 9 bases of the junction left unmatched. The CDR3 is made up of 14 amino acids. Germline-derived CDR1 and CDR2 are DFQATT and SNEGSKA (reference sequence). CDR3 region: CSAATSRGNQPQHF. CDR3 bases: TGCAGTGCCGCGACGAGCAGGGGGAATCAGCCCCAGCATTTT.

The chain joins TRBV29-1 to TRBJ2-7; weak D call: TRBD2 (6 bases). The CDR3 loop spans 14 amino acids. V lost 1 base to trimming and J lost 3 bases, with 13 bases between them. CDR1 is SQVTM and CDR2 is ANQGSEA in the germline V gene. The CDR3 reads CSVEGRDGGYEQYF. CDR3 bases: TGCAGCGTTGAAGGCCGGGACGGGGGCTACGAGCAGTACTTC.

The table lists this clonotype with many counts. The chain links TRBV28 to TRBJ2-7, with TRBD1 matching 8 bases. Trimming took 8 bases from V and 3 from J; bases not matched to a gene: 6. This CDR3 has 13 residues. In germline, CDR1 is MDHEN, CDR2 SYDVKM. This CDR3 reads CASLGTGRYEQYF. DNA of the CDR3: TGTGCCAGCCTTGGGACAGGACGCTACGAGCAGTACTTC. Filled out from reference TRBV28 and TRBJ2-7, the complete variable domain reads DVKVTQSSRYLVKRTGEKVFLECVQDMDHENMFWYRQDPGLGLRLIYFSYDVKMKEKGDIPEGYSVSREKKERFSLILESASTNQTSMYLCASLGTGRYEQYFGPGTRLTVT.

This clonotype was observed many times. The chain uses TRBV5-5 and TRBJ1-2; the D is unclear. Trimming cost V 7 bases and J 0 bases, with 13 bases left between them. The CDR3 runs to 14 residues. CDR1 SGHKS and CDR2 YYEKEE come from the germline V gene (reference sequence). CDR3 sequence (DNA): TGTGCCAGCTACATCAAGGAGGCTAACTATGGCTACACCTTC. Translation: CASYIKEANYGYTF.

This clonotype was counted many times. The chain joins TRBV12-3 or TRBV12-4 to TRBJ2-7; 9 nucleotides align to TRBD2. The V gene end was trimmed by 6 bases and the J gene end by 3 bases; junction bases not matched to a gene: 6. The CDR3 totals 14 residues. The CDR3 loop is CASRIAGVDYEQYF. The CDR3 DNA is TGTGCCAGCAGGATAGCGGGAGTCGACTACGAGCAGTACTTC.

The chain couples TRBV10-3 to TRBJ2-7; D ambiguous. This CDR3 is built from 10 residues. Germline CDR1 ENHRY, CDR2 SYGVKD. V lost 4 bases to trimming and J lost 9 bases, with 7 bases between them. CDR3 nucleotides: TGTGCCATCAGTGGAGACGGGCAGTACTTC. This gives the protein CAISGDGQYF.

The chain has TRBV28 and TRBJ2-7; no firm D call. The V and J ends lost 5 bases and 7 bases respectively, with 15 bases between them. The germline gives CDR1 MDHEN, CDR2 SYDVKM. The CDR3 is 13 amino acids. The chain's CDR3 is CASSILLRIEQYF. The CDR3 DNA is TGTGCCAGCAGTATCCTACTCCGAATTGAGCAGTACTTC.

The genes are TRBV27 and TRBJ1-2; no clear D gene. Trimming took 6 bases from V and 2 from J, leaving 10 bases between them. The CDR3 runs to 13 residues. Germline-derived CDR1 and CDR2 are MNHEY and SMNVEV (reference sequence). The CDR3 sequence is CASRPLRNYGYTF. The CDR3 DNA follows: TGTGCCAGCAGACCCTTAAGAAACTATGGCTACACCTTC.

This clonotype was seen many times. This sequence joins TRBV12-3 or TRBV12-4 and TRBJ1-4; D gene uncertain. The V and J ends lost 8 bases and 10 bases respectively, with 14 bases between them. The CDR3 has 12 amino acids. DNA of the CDR3: TGTGCCAGCGTGTCGCCGGATGGAAAACTGTTTTTT. It codes for CASVSPDGKLFF.

CDR3 loop: CSARPTAGRSYEQYF. The CDR3, as DNA: TGCAGTGCTAGACCGACCGCGGGGCGCTCCTACGAGCAGTACTTC. The chain joins TRBV29-1 to TRBJ2-7; a possible D gene is TRBD2 (6 bases). The germline gives CDR1 SQVTM, CDR2 ANQGSEA. CDR3 size: 15 residues.

The chain has TRBV12-3 or TRBV12-4 and TRBJ2-7; TRBD1 is a possible D gene (6 bases). V was clipped by 3 bases and J by 3 bases, with 12 bases between them. This CDR3 contains 14 residues. The CDR3 DNA reads as TGTGCCAGCAGTTTCCGGGACACGCGCTACGAGCAGTACTTC. Amino acids: CASSFRDTRYEQYF.

This clonotype was found many times. V usage is TRBV7-8 and J usage is TRBJ1-4; 7 nucleotides match TRBD1. In germline, CDR1 is SGHVS, CDR2 FQNEAQ. Trimming at V came to 5 bases and at J to 5 bases, leaving 8 bases not matched to a gene. CDR3 size: 15 residues. CDR3 DNA sequence: TGTGCCAGCAGCCCCGGGCAGGGGGGAAATGAAAAACTGTTTTTT. Amino acids: CASSPGQGGNEKLFF.

The gene calls are TRBV7-6 and TRBJ1-4; 8 bases fit TRBD1. The germline CDR1 and CDR2 sequences are SGHVS and FNYEAQ. J gave up 8 bases and V 5 bases, and 7 bases lay outside the gene matches. The CDR3 is 14 residues long. CDR3 in amino acids: CASSADRGAEKLFF. DNA of the CDR3: TGTGCCAGCAGCGCCGACAGGGGAGCCGAAAAACTGTTTTTT.

The chain joins TRBV5-8 to TRBJ1-5, with D tentatively TRBD1 (6 bases). The V gene lost 3 bases and the J gene lost 9 bases, with 13 bases spanning the gap. This CDR3 has 13 residues. Germline V lookup: CDR1 SGHTS, CDR2 YDEGEE. The CDR3 DNA follows: TGTGCCAGCAGCTCAATACAGGGAATGCCCCAGCATTTT. Protein: CASSSIQGMPQHF.

This clonotype was observed many times. V is TRBV7-9 and J is TRBJ1-1; no reliable D call. The V gene lost 8 bases and the J gene lost 5 bases, with 12 bases spanning the gap. The germline V gene has CDR1 SEHNR and CDR2 FQNEAQ (reference sequence). The CDR3 length is 12 residues. CDR3 DNA sequence: TGTGCCAGCCAAAAGGTGGGGACTGAAGCTTTCTTT. Its protein is CASQKVGTEAFF.

The V gene is TRBV10-3, the J gene TRBJ2-3; D not resolved. This CDR3 contains 16 residues. V gave up 5 bases and J gave up 1 base, with 16 bases separating them. CDR1 and CDR2 (germline): ENHRY, SYGVKD. The CDR3 DNA reads as TGTGCCATCAGTCTCCAAAACCTTCTAGGCACAGATACGCAGTATTTT. Translation: CAISLQNLLGTDTQYF.

The chain links TRBV7-2 to TRBJ2-7; D ambiguous. Deletions cut 5 bases from V and 2 bases from J, with 19 bases between. The germline V gene encodes CDR1 SGHTA and CDR2 FQGNSA. The CDR3 covers 16 residues. CDR3 coding DNA: TGTGCCAGCAGCCAAGGTGGCGAGTATAAAGCCTACGAGCAGTACTTC. Amino acids: CASSQGGEYKAYEQYF.

Worth noting for this clonotype: A junction end diverges from the germline sequence, so it may reflect a read error. This chain joins TRBV20-1 and TRBJ1-2; 11 nucleotides match TRBD1. The CDR3 contains 15 residues. Per germline, CDR1 DFQATT and CDR2 SNEGSKA (reference sequence). The CDR3 loop is CSAGHRGQGGDGCTF. DNA of the CDR3: TGCAGTGCTGGCCATCGGGGACAGGGGGGGGATGGCTGCACCTTC.